Included here is one T cell receptor (beta chain) sequence, with context. Its specificity is not known. CDR1 and CDR2 from the germline V gene are GTSNPN and SVGIG (reference sequence). The V end was cut by 8 bases, the J end by 2 bases, with 13 bases between. This CDR3 region has 12 residues. The sample originates from a study of shared clonotypes between healthy human individuals. Study details: The cohort had a couple of women and three men, ages 18 to 49. General study findings and limits: Some clonotypes were shared by all four sorted-subset donors, while others were not shared. The non-shared ones had lower generation probabilities than the shared ones.

Assay: immunoSEQ multiplex PCR; the TCRdb copy retains only in-frame clones and omits some. The repertoire holds around 700,000 clones, with approximately 79% as singletons. Sequencing was done on a sample of memory CD4+ T cells sorted from blood. Subset meaning: CD45RA-negative fraction. The chain employs TRBV30 and TRBJ2-7; D may be TRBD1 (6 bases). This TCR derives from a woman aged 25 to 39 in good health. The CDR3 DNA is TGTGCCGGGACACAAGGCACCTACGAGCAGTACTTC. This gives the protein CAGTQGTYEQYF.